One sample yielded the 32 T cell receptor beta chains listed below, sequenced in a study of cytomegalovirus exposure and HLA in healthy donors. Amplification used 60 Vbeta primers and 13 Jbeta primers. Using immunoSEQ multiplex PCR, the repertoire was profiled, and TCRdb retains in-frame clones only, with some absent. The table includes approximately 190,000 clones, roughly 80% detected once. The sequencing sample was made of PBMCs. These receptors all come from a woman aged 30 to 39 in good health and CMV-seropositive.

The chain links TRBV6-5 to TRBJ2-1, with D possibly being TRBD1 (5 bases). Germline CDR1 is MNHEY and CDR2 is SVGAGI. V was trimmed by 5 bases and J by 9 bases, leaving 14 bases between them. This CDR3 is 13 amino acids long. The CDR3 region is CASSRRQSAEQFF. CDR3 in DNA: TGTGCCAGCAGTCGGAGACAGAGCGCTGAGCAGTTCTTC.

V gene TRBV28 combines with J gene TRBJ1-1; D unresolved. The CDR3 has 14 amino acids. With 1 base removed from V and 2 bases from J, the gap between germline ends came to 8 bases. CDR1 MDHEN and CDR2 SYDVKM come from the germline V gene. Here the CDR3 DNA reads TGTGCCAGCAGTTTATCGGGGATCAACACTGAAGCTTTCTTT. Translation: CASSLSGINTEAFF.

V gene TRBV2 combines with J gene TRBJ2-7; 7 bases agree with TRBD1. The CDR3 runs 15 residues. Looked up from germline, CDR1 is SNHLY and CDR2 is FYNNEI. V dropped 4 bases and J dropped 5; count of bases not matched to a gene: 11. The CDR3 DNA is TGTGCCAGCAGTGTCTCGAGGACAGGCCTTGACGAGCAGTACTTC. Translation gives CASSVSRTGLDEQYF.

The chain is built from TRBV29-1 and TRBJ1-2, with TRBD1 matching over 7 bases. With V trimmed by 4 bases and J by 6 bases, 11 bases remained unmatched. The CDR3 covers 14 residues. Germline V CDR1 and CDR2: SQVTM, ANQGSEA. The DNA of the CDR3 is TGCAGCGTTGCTCGGTCAGACAGGGTGGATGGCTACACCTTC. It translates to CSVARSDRVDGYTF.

V is TRBV29-1 and J is TRBJ2-7; 8 bases map to TRBD1. The germline V gene has CDR1 SQVTM and CDR2 ANQGSEA. V was pared by 7 bases and J by 5 bases, with 13 bases of the junction left unmatched. The CDR3 length is 14 residues. The chain's CDR3 is CSGVKPGGLHEQYF. The CDR3 nucleotides are TGCAGCGGGGTCAAGCCAGGGGGCCTACACGAGCAGTACTTC.

This chain connects TRBV5-4 to TRBJ1-2; possibly TRBD1 for D (6 bases). The germline V gene has CDR1 SGHNT and CDR2 YYREEE (reference sequence). There are 16 residues in the CDR3. V was clipped by 0 bases and J by 7 bases, with 19 bases between them. CDR3 protein: CASSLEGVRGYVGYTF. For the CDR3, the DNA is TGTGCCAGCAGCTTGGAAGGGGTCAGGGGCTACGTTGGCTACACCTTC. The complete variable domain, with remaining parts taken from reference TRBV5-4 and TRBJ1-2, reads ETGVTQSPTHLIKTRGQQVTLRCSSQSGHNTVSWYQQALGQGPQFIFQYYREEENGRGNFPPRFSGLQFPNYSSELNVNALELDDSALYLCASSLEGVRGYVGYTFGSGTRLTVV.

The gene calls are TRBV7-2 and TRBJ1-3; D may be TRBD1 (5 bases). The CDR3 spans 14 residues. Germline assignment: CDR1 SGHTA and CDR2 FQGNSA. The germline V and J ends were trimmed by 0 bases and 7 bases, with 10 bases remaining between them. The CDR3 nucleotides are TGTGCCAGCAGCTTAGCGTCCAGGGTTAACACCATATATTTT. It specifies CASSLASRVNTIYF.

This sequence joins TRBV15 and TRBJ1-1; D unclear. The CDR3 is 14 residues long. Germline-derived CDR1 and CDR2 are LNHNV and YYDKDF (reference sequence). The ends were cut back, 0 bases at V and 0 bases at J, with 5 bases in the middle. DNA for the CDR3: TGTGCCACCAGCAGAGATGCGCTGAACACTGAAGCTTTCTTT. Residues: CATSRDALNTEAFF.

The chain couples TRBV2 to TRBJ2-2; the match to TRBD2 covers 8 bases. CDR1 is SNHLY and CDR2 is FYNNEI in the germline V gene. The CDR3 runs 14 residues. V trimming: 4 bases; J trimming: 6 bases; junction bases outside the gene matches: 4. The CDR3 DNA reads TGTGCCAGCAGTGTTACCGGGAGGGCCGGGGAGCTGTTTTTT. Amino acids: CASSVTGRAGELFF. Variable domain in full (rest from reference TRBV2 and TRBJ2-2): EPEVTQTPSHQVTQMGQEVILRCVPISNHLYFYWYRQILGQKVEFLVSFYNNEISEKSEIFDDQFSVERPDGSNFTLKIRSTKLEDSAMYFCASSVTGRAGELFFGEGSRLTVL.

This clone was observed a few times. The chain joins TRBV29-1 to TRBJ2-1, with D possibly matching TRBD1 (6 bases). The CDR3 runs to 14 residues. Trimming removed 6 bases at V and 1 base at J, with 13 bases between. Germline V gene sequence: CDR1 SQVTM, CDR2 ANQGSEA. The CDR3 coding sequence is TGCAGCGTGGGGGCAGGGGCGTCCTACAATGAGCAGTTCTTC. Translating it yields CSVGAGASYNEQFF.

This clone showed up just a few times. The chain uses TRBV19 and TRBJ1-6, with D possibly matching TRBD1 (5 bases). The germline V gene has CDR1 LNHDA and CDR2 SQIVND (reference sequence). Trimming took off 5 bases at V and 11 bases at J, with 13 bases between the two ends. This CDR3 region has 13 residues. The DNA of the CDR3 is TGTGCCAGTAGTGGGAGGGGCAGGACACCCCTCCACTTT. It is translated as CASSGRGRTPLHF.

V gene TRBV29-1 combines with J gene TRBJ2-1; perhaps TRBD2 as D (6 bases). With 7 bases removed from V and 0 bases from J, the gap between germline ends came to 10 bases. Germline assignment: CDR1 SQVTM and CDR2 ANQGSEA. This CDR3 is built from 13 residues. DNA for the CDR3: TGCAGCGGCGGGGCGAGCTCCTACAATGAGCAGTTCTTC. Protein: CSGGASSYNEQFF.

J is TRBJ2-5 and V is TRBV19, with D possibly matching TRBD2 (6 bases). CDR3 length equals 14 residues. Between the trimmed V and J ends, which lost 9 bases and 5 bases, there was a span of 19 bases. Germline-derived CDR1 and CDR2 are LNHDA and SQIVND (reference sequence). The CDR3: CASRPEGGGETQYF. The CDR3 bases are TGTGCCAGCAGACCGGAGGGTGGGGGGGAGACCCAGTACTTC.

The sample holds a few counts of this clone. The CDR3 loop reads CASSLAPRQDTIYF. DNA of the CDR3: TGTGCCAGCAGCTTAGCGCCGAGACAAGACACCATATATTTT. J is TRBJ1-3 and V is TRBV7-2; D gene uncertain. Trimming took off 0 bases at V and 8 bases at J, with 11 bases between the two ends. Germline loops: CDR1 SGHTA, CDR2 FQGNSA. The CDR3 totals 14 residues.

The genes are TRBV2 and TRBJ2-5; 13 nucleotides agree with TRBD2. V lost 7 bases, J lost 5 bases, and 10 bases stayed unmatched. The CDR3 totals 16 residues. Germline V lookup: CDR1 SNHLY, CDR2 FYNNEI. The CDR3 protein is CASKGRLAGGRETQYF. The DNA for the CDR3 is TGTGCCAGCAAAGGGAGACTAGCGGGAGGCAGGGAGACCCAGTACTTC.

The gene calls are TRBV5-1 and TRBJ2-7; the match to TRBD2 covers 7 bases. Trimming at V came to 0 bases and at J to 6 bases, leaving 9 bases not matched to a gene. Germline V gene lookup returns CDR1 SGHRS and CDR2 YFSETQ. The CDR3 totals 15 residues. CDR3 in amino acids: CASSLELAALREQYF. CDR3 DNA sequence: TGCGCCAGCAGCTTGGAGCTAGCGGCCCTCCGCGAGCAGTACTTC. Looking up the rest from reference TRBV5-1 and TRBJ2-7 gives the full variable domain: KAGVTQTPRYLIKTRGQQVTLSCSPISGHRSVSWYQQTPGQGLQFLFEYFSETQRNKGNFPGRFSGRQFSNSRSEMNVSTLELGDSALYLCASSLELAALREQYFGPGTRLTVT.

The genes are TRBV27 and TRBJ1-1, with D possibly TRBD1 on 6 matching bases. The CDR3 extends over 15 amino acids. V lost 4 bases, J lost 3 bases, and 15 bases lay in between. Germline CDR1 reads MNHEY; CDR2 reads SMNVEV (reference sequence). The CDR3 region is CASSSSQGIHTEAFF. The CDR3 region has the DNA TGTGCCAGCAGTTCATCACAGGGAATCCACACTGAAGCTTTCTTT.

In this sample, this clone turned up a few times. The J gene is TRBJ2-3, the V gene TRBV7-2, with a possible D match to TRBD1 (6 bases). CDR1 and CDR2 from the germline V gene are SGHTA and FQGNSA. This CDR3 region has 13 residues. Trimming left V 4 bases short and J 1 base short, with 6 bases between. The CDR3 region is CASSWTGTDTQYF. CDR3 bases: TGTGCCAGCAGCTGGACAGGCACAGATACGCAGTATTTT.

The chain employs TRBV27 and TRBJ2-3, with D maybe TRBD1 (5 bases). CDR3 length: 14 residues. Looked up from germline, CDR1 is MNHEY and CDR2 is SMNVEV (reference sequence). V was shortened by 0 bases and J by 4 bases, with 8 bases between the two germline ends. CDR3 sequence reads: CASSLSRGADTQYF. In DNA form, the CDR3 reads TGTGCCAGCAGTTTATCAAGGGGTGCAGATACGCAGTATTTT.

V and J are TRBV5-6 and TRBJ1-1; possible D gene TRBD1, 5 bases. Germline CDR1 is SGHDT and CDR2 is YYEEEE. V was shortened by 7 bases and J by 0 bases, with 10 bases between the two germline ends. The CDR3 extends over 13 amino acids. The CDR3: CASHTGMNTEAFF. The CDR3 region has the DNA TGTGCCAGCCACACAGGAATGAACACTGAAGCTTTCTTT.

The chain uses TRBV7-2 and TRBJ2-5; 9 bases map to TRBD2. Per the germline V gene, CDR1 is SGHTA and CDR2 is FQGNSA. The CDR3 loop spans 13 amino acids. V lost 4 bases, J lost 9 bases, and 6 bases stayed unmatched. The chain's CDR3 is CASSSIAGVPQYF. The CDR3 DNA follows: TGTGCCAGCAGCTCCATAGCGGGGGTGCCCCAGTACTTC.

This clone showed up just a few times. V is TRBV28 and J is TRBJ2-3, with D hard to call. CDR3 size: 15 residues. V lost 3 bases and J 4 bases, leaving 14 bases between the germline ends. From germline, CDR1 is MDHEN and CDR2 SYDVKM. CDR3 in amino acids: CASSFFPPRADTQYF. CDR3 sequence (DNA): TGTGCCAGCAGTTTCTTCCCCCCTAGAGCAGATACGCAGTATTTT.

This chain uses TRBV11-3 with TRBJ2-1; D uncertain. This CDR3 region has 13 residues. Germline loops: CDR1 SGHNT, CDR2 YENEEA. V dropped 5 bases and J dropped 10 bases, with 15 bases sitting between them. CDR3 nucleotide sequence: TGTGCCAGCAGCCCGACATCTGGTTCAGAGCAGTTCTTC. Amino acids: CASSPTSGSEQFF.

The rearrangement uses TRBV4-2 and TRBJ2-3; possibly TRBD2 for D (6 bases). The CDR3 is 16 amino acids. The V end was cut by 0 bases, the J end by 1 base, with 11 bases between. Germline CDR1 is LGHNA and CDR2 is YNFKEQ. The CDR3 region is CASSQDPPGGTDTQYF. DNA of the CDR3: TGTGCCAGCAGCCAAGATCCTCCGGGGGGCACAGATACGCAGTATTTT.

This clone was picked up one time. The DNA for the CDR3 is TGTGCCTGGAGTGTCAGAGGGGGCCAGGGAGAAAAACTGTTTTTT. This sequence encodes CAWSVRGGQGEKLFF. The gene calls are TRBV30 and TRBJ1-4, with 7 bases identical to TRBD1. V shed 0 bases and J 8 bases; nucleotides not matched to a gene: 9. Germline CDR1 and CDR2: GTSNPN and SVGIG (reference sequence). The CDR3 sequence is 15 residues long.

The CDR3 sequence is CASSSAGASYNEQFF. In DNA, the CDR3 is TGTGCCAGCAGCTCAGCGGGTGCCTCCTACAATGAGCAGTTCTTC. The V call is TRBV5-6, the J call TRBJ2-1; perhaps TRBD2 as D (6 bases). The CDR3 sequence is 15 residues long. Germline V gives CDR1 SGHDT, CDR2 YYEEEE. V lost 3 bases to trimming and J lost 0 bases, with 10 bases between them.

The CDR3 nucleotides are TGTGCCAGTAGTATCATGCGTAGCACTGAAGCTTTCTTT. This gives the protein CASSIMRSTEAFF. The V gene is TRBV19, the J gene TRBJ1-1; D gene uncertain. CDR1 and CDR2 (germline): LNHDA, SQIVND (reference sequence). This CDR3 is built from 13 residues. Trimming shortened V by 3 bases and J by 4 bases, and 9 bases separated the two germline ends.

This sequence joins TRBV19 and TRBJ2-7; 14 bases fit TRBD2. The CDR3 contains 16 residues. Trimming at V came to 0 bases and at J to 4 bases, leaving 2 bases not matched to a gene. Germline V CDR1 and CDR2: LNHDA, SQIVND (reference sequence). The CDR3 loop reads CASSIEGTSGSYEQYF. Written as DNA, the CDR3 is TGTGCCAGTAGTATAGAGGGGACTAGCGGGAGTTACGAGCAGTACTTC.

This clone was recorded a few times. This sequence joins TRBV5-8 and TRBJ1-1; no clear D gene. Germline CDR1 and CDR2: SGHTS and YDEGEE. The CDR3 length is 13 residues. Trimming pared 4 bases from V and 2 bases from J, leaving 9 bases between. The CDR3: CASSKRHNTEAFF. The CDR3 nucleotides read TGTGCCAGCAGCAAACGACACAACACTGAAGCTTTCTTT.

This chain links TRBV7-3 with TRBJ2-2; maybe TRBD1 (6 bases). CDR1 is SGHTA, CDR2 FQGTGA, per germline. The CDR3 contains 12 residues. Trimming shortened V by 5 bases and J by 8 bases, and 9 bases separated the two germline ends. DNA for the CDR3: TGTGCCAGCAGCCCTGGACAGGGGGAGCTGTTTTTT. Translation gives CASSPGQGELFF.

The chain recombines TRBV28 with TRBJ2-7, with 12 nucleotides matching TRBD2. The CDR3 covers 15 residues. CDR1 MDHEN and CDR2 SYDVKM come from the germline V gene. With 8 bases clipped from V and 4 bases from J, the junction kept 9 bases outside the gene matches. The CDR3: CASGWTSGNTYEQYF. As DNA, the CDR3 is TGTGCCAGCGGCTGGACTAGCGGGAATACTTACGAGCAGTACTTC. Complete variable domain (other parts from reference TRBV28 and TRBJ2-7): DVKVTQSSRYLVKRTGEKVFLECVQDMDHENMFWYRQDPGLGLRLIYFSYDVKMKEKGDIPEGYSVSREKKERFSLILESASTNQTSMYLCASGWTSGNTYEQYFGPGTRLTVT.

This clone was seen a handful of times. The chain recombines TRBV6-5 with TRBJ1-2; unclear D gene. The CDR3 has 15 amino acids. Trimming pared 0 bases from V and 7 bases from J, leaving 15 bases between. Germline lookup yields CDR1 MNHEY and CDR2 SVGAGI. DNA of the CDR3: TGTGCCAGCAGTTACTCAAGGACGGGAGGTAGTGGCTACACCTTC. Translated, it gives CASSYSRTGGSGYTF.